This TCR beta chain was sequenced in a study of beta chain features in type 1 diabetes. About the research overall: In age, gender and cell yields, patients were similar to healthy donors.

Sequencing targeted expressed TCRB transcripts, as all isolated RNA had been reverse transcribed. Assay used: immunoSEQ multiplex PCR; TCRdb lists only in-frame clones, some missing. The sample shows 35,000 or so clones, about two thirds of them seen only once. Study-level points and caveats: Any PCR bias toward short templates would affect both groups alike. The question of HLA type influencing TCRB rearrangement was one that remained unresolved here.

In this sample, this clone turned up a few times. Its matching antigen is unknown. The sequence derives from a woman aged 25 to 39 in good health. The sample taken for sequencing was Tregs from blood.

As DNA, the CDR3 is TGTGCCAGCAGTTCCCCCCAGGGTTCCTACGAGCAGTACTTC. This translates into CASSSPQGSYEQYF. This chain connects TRBV28 to TRBJ2-7; TRBD1 might be the D (5 bases). Trimming took 4 bases from V and 1 from J, leaving 11 bases between them. The CDR3 is 14 residues long. The germline V gene has CDR1 MDHEN and CDR2 SYDVKM.